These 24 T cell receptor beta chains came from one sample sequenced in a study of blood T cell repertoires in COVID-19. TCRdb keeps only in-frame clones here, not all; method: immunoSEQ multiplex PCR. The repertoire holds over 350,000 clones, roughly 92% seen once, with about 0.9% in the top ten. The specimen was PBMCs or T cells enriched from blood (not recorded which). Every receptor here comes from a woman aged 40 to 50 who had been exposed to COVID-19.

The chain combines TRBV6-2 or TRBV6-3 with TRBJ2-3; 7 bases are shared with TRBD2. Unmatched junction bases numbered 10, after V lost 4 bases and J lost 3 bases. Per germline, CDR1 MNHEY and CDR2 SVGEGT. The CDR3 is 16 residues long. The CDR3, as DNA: TGTGCCAGCAGTTTTCTCCCGGGACTAAAAACAGATACGCAGTATTTT. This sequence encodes CASSFLPGLKTDTQYF.

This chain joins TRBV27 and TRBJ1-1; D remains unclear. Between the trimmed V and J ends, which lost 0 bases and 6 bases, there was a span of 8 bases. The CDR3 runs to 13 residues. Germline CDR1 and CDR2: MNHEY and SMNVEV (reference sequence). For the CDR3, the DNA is TGTGCCAGCAGTTTATCGCCGCAGTCTGAAGCTTTCTTT. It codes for CASSLSPQSEAFF.

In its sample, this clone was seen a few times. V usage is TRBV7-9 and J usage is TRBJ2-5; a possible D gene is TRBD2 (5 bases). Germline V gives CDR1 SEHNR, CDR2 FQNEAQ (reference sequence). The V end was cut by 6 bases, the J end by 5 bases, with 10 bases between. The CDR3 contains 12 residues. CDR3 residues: CASSSEPETQYF. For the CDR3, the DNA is TGTGCCAGCAGTAGCGAACCGGAGACCCAGTACTTC.

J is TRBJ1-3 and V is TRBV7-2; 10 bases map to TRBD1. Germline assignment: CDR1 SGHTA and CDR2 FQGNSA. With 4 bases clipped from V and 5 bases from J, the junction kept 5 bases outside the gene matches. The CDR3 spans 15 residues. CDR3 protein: CASSSRQGARNTIYF. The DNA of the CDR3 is TGTGCCAGCAGCTCCCGACAGGGGGCTAGAAACACCATATATTTT.

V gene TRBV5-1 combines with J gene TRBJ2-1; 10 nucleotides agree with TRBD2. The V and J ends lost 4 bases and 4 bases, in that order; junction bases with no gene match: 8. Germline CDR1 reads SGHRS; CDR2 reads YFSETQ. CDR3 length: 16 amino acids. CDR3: CASSPTSGVNYNEQFF. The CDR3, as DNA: TGCGCCAGCAGCCCCACTAGCGGGGTTAATTACAATGAGCAGTTCTTC.

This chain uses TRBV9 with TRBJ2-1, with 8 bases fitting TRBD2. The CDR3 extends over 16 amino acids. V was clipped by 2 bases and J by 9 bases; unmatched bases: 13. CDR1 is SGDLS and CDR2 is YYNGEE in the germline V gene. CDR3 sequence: CASSVAVGTSRPEQFF. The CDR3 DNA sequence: TGTGCCAGCAGCGTCGCCGTCGGGACTAGTCGTCCTGAGCAGTTCTTC. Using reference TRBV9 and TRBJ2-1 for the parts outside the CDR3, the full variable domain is DSGVTQTPKHLITATGQRVTLRCSPRSGDLSVYWYQQSLDQGLQFLIQYYNGEERAKGNILERFSAQQFPDLHSELNLSSLELGDSALYFCASSVAVGTSRPEQFFGPGTRLTVL.

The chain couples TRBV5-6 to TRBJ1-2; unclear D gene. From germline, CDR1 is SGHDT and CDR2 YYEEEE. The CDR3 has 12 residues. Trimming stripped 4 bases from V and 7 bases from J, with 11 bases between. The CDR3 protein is CASSLRSFGYTF. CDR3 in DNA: TGTGCCAGCAGCCTCCGGTCCTTTGGCTACACCTTC.

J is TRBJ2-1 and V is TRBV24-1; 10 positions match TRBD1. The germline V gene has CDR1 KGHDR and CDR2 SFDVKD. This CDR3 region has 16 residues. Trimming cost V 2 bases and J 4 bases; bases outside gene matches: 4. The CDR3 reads CATSDWTGGKYNEQFF. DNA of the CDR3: TGTGCCACCAGTGATTGGACAGGGGGGAAGTACAATGAGCAGTTCTTC.

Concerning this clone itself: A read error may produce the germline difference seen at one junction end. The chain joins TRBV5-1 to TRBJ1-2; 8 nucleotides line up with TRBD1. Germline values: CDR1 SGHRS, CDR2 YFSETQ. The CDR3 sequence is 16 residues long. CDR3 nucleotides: TGCGCCAGCACCTTGGGGGGGACAGGCGTCGGCTATGGCTACACCTTC. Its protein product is CASTLGGTGVGYGYTF.

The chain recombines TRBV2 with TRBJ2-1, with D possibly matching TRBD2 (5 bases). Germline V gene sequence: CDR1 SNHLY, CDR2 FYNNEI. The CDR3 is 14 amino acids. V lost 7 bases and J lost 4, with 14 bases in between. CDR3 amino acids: CASKARGRYNEQFF. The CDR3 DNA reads TGTGCCAGCAAGGCCAGAGGGAGATACAATGAGCAGTTCTTC.

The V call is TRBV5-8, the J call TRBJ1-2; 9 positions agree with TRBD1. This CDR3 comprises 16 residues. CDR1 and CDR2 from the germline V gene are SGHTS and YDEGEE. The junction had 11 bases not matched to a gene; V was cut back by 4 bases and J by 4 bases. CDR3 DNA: TGTGCCAGCAGCCCACCTGGGACAGGGACAGTCTATGGCTACACCTTC. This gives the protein CASSPPGTGTVYGYTF. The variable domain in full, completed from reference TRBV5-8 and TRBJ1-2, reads EAGVTQSPTHLIKTRGQQATLRCSPISGHTSVYWYQQALGLGLQFLLWYDEGEERNRGNFPPRFSGRQFPNYSSELNVNALELEDSALYLCASSPPGTGTVYGYTFGSGTRLTVV.

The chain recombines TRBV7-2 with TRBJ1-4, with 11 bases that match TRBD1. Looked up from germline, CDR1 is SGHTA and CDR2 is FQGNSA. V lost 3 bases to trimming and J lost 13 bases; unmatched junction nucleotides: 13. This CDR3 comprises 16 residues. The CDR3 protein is CASSFRGGGQGDRLFF. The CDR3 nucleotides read TGTGCCAGCAGCTTTCGGGGTGGGGGACAGGGGGATAGACTGTTTTTT.

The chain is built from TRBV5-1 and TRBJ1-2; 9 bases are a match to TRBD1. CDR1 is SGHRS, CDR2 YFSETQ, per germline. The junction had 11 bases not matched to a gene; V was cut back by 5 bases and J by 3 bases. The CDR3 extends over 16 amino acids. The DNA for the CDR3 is TGCGCCAGCAGTCGGGACAGGGCCTCCTTATACTATGGCTACACCTTC. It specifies CASSRDRASLYYGYTF. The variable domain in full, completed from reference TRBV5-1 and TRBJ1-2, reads KAGVTQTPRYLIKTRGQQVTLSCSPISGHRSVSWYQQTPGQGLQFLFEYFSETQRNKGNFPGRFSGRQFSNSRSEMNVSTLELGDSALYLCASSRDRASLYYGYTFGSGTRLTVV.

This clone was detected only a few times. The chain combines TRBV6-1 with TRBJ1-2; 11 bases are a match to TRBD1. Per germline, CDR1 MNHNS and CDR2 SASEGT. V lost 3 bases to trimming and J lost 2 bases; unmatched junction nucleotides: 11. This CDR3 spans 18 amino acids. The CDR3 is CASSDPGQGAFYNYGYTF. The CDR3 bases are TGTGCCAGCAGTGACCCAGGACAGGGGGCTTTTTACAACTATGGCTACACCTTC.

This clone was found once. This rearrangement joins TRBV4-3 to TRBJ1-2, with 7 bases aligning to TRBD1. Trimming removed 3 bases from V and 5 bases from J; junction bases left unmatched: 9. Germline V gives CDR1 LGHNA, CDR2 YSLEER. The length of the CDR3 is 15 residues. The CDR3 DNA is TGCGCCAGCAGCCAGAAAAAACAGGGGCCATATGGCTACACCTTC. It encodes CASSQKKQGPYGYTF.

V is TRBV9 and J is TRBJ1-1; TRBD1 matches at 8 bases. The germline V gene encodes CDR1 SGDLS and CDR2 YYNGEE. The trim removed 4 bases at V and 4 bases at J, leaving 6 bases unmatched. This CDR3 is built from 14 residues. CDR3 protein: CASSSPDRATEAFF. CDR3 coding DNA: TGTGCCAGCAGCTCACCGGACAGGGCCACTGAAGCTTTCTTT.

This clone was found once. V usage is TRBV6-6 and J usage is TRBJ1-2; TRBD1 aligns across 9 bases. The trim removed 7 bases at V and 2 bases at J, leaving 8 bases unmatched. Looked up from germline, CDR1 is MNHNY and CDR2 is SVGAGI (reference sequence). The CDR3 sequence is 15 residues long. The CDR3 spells CASKRQGEANYGYTF. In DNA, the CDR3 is TGTGCCAGCAAGAGACAGGGGGAAGCAAACTATGGCTACACCTTC.

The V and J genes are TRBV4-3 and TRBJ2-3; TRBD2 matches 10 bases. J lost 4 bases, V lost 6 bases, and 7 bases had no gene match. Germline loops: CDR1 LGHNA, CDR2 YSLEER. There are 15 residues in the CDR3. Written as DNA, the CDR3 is TGCGCCAGCAGTCCTAGCGGGAGAGGTGCAGATACGCAGTATTTT. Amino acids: CASSPSGRGADTQYF.

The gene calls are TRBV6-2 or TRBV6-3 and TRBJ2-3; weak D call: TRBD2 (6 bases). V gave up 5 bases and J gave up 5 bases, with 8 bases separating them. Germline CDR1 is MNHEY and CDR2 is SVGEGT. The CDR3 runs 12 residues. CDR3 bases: TGTGCCAGCAGTGAGGAGGGAGATACGCAGTATTTT. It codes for CASSEEGDTQYF.

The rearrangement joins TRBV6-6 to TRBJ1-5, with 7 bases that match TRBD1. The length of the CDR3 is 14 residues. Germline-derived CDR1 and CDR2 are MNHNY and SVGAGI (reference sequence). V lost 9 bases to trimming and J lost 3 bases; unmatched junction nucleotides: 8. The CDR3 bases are TGTGCCAGTCATACCGACAGGGACAATCAGCCCCAGCATTTT. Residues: CASHTDRDNQPQHF.

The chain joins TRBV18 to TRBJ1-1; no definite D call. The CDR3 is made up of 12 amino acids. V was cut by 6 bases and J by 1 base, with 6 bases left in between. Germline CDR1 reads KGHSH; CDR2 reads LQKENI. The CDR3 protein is CASSRENTEAFF. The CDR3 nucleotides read TGTGCCAGCTCGCGGGAGAACACTGAAGCTTTCTTT.

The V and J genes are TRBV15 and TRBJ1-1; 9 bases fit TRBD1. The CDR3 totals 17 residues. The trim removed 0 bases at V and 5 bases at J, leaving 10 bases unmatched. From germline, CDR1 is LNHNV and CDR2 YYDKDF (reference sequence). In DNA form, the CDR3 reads TGTGCCACCAGCAGAGATCCGGGACAGGGTTCGTGGACTGAAGCTTTCTTT. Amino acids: CATSRDPGQGSWTEAFF.

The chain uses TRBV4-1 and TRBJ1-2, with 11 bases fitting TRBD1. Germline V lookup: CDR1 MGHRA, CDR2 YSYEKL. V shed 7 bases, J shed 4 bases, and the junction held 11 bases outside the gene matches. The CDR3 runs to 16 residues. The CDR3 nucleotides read TGCGCCAGCACCTCAGGACAGGGGGCGAACCTCTATGGCTACACCTTC. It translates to CASTSGQGANLYGYTF.

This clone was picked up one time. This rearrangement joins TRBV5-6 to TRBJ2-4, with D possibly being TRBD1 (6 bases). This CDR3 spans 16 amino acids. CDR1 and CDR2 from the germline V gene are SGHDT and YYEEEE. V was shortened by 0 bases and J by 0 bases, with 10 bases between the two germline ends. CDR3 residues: CASSLGGQLAKNIQYF. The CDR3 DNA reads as TGTGCCAGCAGCTTGGGGGGACAACTAGCCAAAAACATTCAGTACTTC.